Each of the 3 T cell receptor beta chains below was sequenced from the same sample in a study of blood T cells in healthy people across ages. Sample-barcoded 5' priming and a J-beta primer mix drove a second PCR of roughly 6 to 12 cycles. TCRdb reprocessed the 5' RACE reads with MiXCR, giving one entry per CDR3 protein. Here the sample spans 700,000 to 900,000 distinct CDR3 sequences, less than 70% being singletons. Sequenced: blood. These TCRs come from an older man in good health.

The J gene is TRBJ1-1, the V gene TRBV7-2, with TRBD1 as a possible D gene (5 bases). The CDR3 has 15 residues. In germline, CDR1 is SGHTA, CDR2 FQGNSA. V lost 1 base and J lost 1, with 10 bases in between. The CDR3 DNA sequence: TGTGCCAGCAGCTTAGTGGGGACGGGGAACACTGAAGCTTTCTTT. Encoded protein: CASSLVGTGNTEAFF.

This chain joins TRBV5-1 and TRBJ2-3, with 7 bases aligning to TRBD1. CDR3 size: 14 residues. Germline V CDR1 and CDR2: SGHRS, YFSETQ. J lost 4 bases, V lost 3 bases, and 5 bases had no gene match. The CDR3 bases are TGCGCCAGCAGCTCCACGACAGGGCCAGATACGCAGTATTTT. As protein: CASSSTTGPDTQYF.

The chain links TRBV3-1 to TRBJ2-3, with 12 bases matching TRBD2. The ends lost 0 bases at V and 14 bases at J; junction bases unmatched: 18. There are 18 residues in the CDR3. Germline loops: CDR1 LGHDT, CDR2 YNNKEL (reference sequence). Written as DNA, the CDR3 is TGTGCCAGCAGCCAAGACCCGAGACTAGCGGGAGAGGGCAGATACGCGTATTTT. This encodes CASSQDPRLAGEGRYAYF.